One TCR beta chain is described in this entry. Antigen unknown. Trimming pared 4 bases from V and 6 bases from J, leaving 10 bases between. The length of the CDR3 is 13 residues. The data originate from a study of T-cell memory formation after mild COVID-19. Study findings and constraints: Mainly CM and EM harbored the contracting CD4+ clones; mainly EMRA harbored the CD8+ ones. The appearance of some responding clones in pre-infection memory suggested that cross-reactive memory joined. The study found balanced CD4/CD8 in clones contracting day 15 to 85 and a CD4+ lean in later expanders.

TCRdb processed the 5' RACE reads anew with MiXCR; each CDR3 protein has one entry. Of some 300,000 distinct CDR3 sequences listed, approximately 19% are singletons. This TCR was sampled from a man aged 18-30 years who had mild COVID-19 (a few samples of this study predate the infection). Cell type and time point are not known. V usage is TRBV12-3 or TRBV12-4 and J usage is TRBJ1-5; D gene ambiguous. The sample was PBMCs or a T cell subset sorted from them (not recorded which). The CDR3 coding sequence is TGTGCCAGCAGTTCCGCCCTCTCTCAGCCCCAGCATTTT. Its protein is CASSSALSQPQHF.